A selection of T cell receptor beta chains follows, all from one sample in a study of beta chain features in type 1 diabetes. TCRdb keeps only in-frame clones here, not all; method: immunoSEQ multiplex PCR. There are some 700,000 clones in the sample; 13% occur only once, and approximately 0.022% lies in the top ten. The sample consisted of naive CD4+ T cells from blood. All receptors derive from a man between 18 and 29 years old with type 1 diabetes. CDR3s include the opening cysteine and the closing phenylalanine or tryptophan. D genes are given only for firm matches. Part of the rows lack a size; the others show once, few, many or a class for expanded clones.

abundance	v_gene	j_gene	d_gene	CDR3nt	CDR3aa
NA	TRBV5-6	TRBJ1-3	NA	TGTGCCAGCAGCCGACCAGGGAGCGCCGCCAGCTCTGGAAACACCATATATTTT	CASSRPGSAASSGNTIYF
once	TRBV13	TRBJ2-3	NA	TGTGCCAGCAGCCTGGTACAGGGCCCGGGGAAATCGGTAGATACGCAGTATTTT	CASSLVQGPGKSVDTQYF
few	TRBV7-9	TRBJ1-1	NA	TGTGCCAGCAGCTTAGCTCCGGCTGAAGCTTTCTTT	CASSLAPAEAFF
few	TRBV19	TRBJ2-1	NA	TGTGCCAGTAGTATGAGGAGGAGTGACAATGAGCAGTTCTTC	CASSMRRSDNEQFF
few	TRBV20-1	TRBJ1-1	NA	TGCAGTGCTTACGACACTGAAGCTTTCTTT	CSAYDTEAFF
once	TRBV10-3	TRBJ1-2	NA	TGTGCCATCAGCCCCCGGACCTCCTATGGCTACACCTTC	CAISPRTSYGYTF
NA	TRBV5-1	TRBJ1-6	NA	TGCGCCAGCAGCTTGGCGGGCAGGGATTCACCCCTCCACTTT	CASSLAGRDSPLHF
NA	TRBV6-5	TRBJ2-5	NA	TGTGCCAGCAGTTACGCAGGGGAGACCCAGTACTTC	CASSYAGETQYF
few	TRBV2	TRBJ2-3	NA	TGTGCCATCGGGGCCGAGGATACGCAGTATTTT	CAIGAEDTQYF
NA	TRBV30	TRBJ1-1	NA	TGTGCCTGGGACCGCGTGGGGTGGGGGAACACTGAAGCTTTCTTT	CAWDRVGWGNTEAFF
NA	TRBV27	TRBJ1-6	NA	TGTGCCAGCAAGGACAGACTAAATTCACCCCTCCACTTT	CASKDRLNSPLHF
NA	TRBV14	TRBJ2-5	NA	TGTGCCAGCAGCCAAGACCTGGGCCAAGAGACCCAGTACTTC	CASSQDLGQETQYF
NA	TRBV10-3	TRBJ2-7	NA	TGTGCCATCAGTGAGTCGATCCCACGGGGCCTACACGAGCAGTACTTC	CAISESIPRGLHEQYF
NA	TRBV10-3	TRBJ1-2	NA	TGTGCCATCAGTCTCCAGGAGTTTTATGGCTACACCTTC	CAISLQEFYGYTF
few	TRBV11-2	TRBJ2-3	NA	TGTGCCAGCAGCTTGTCGACAGTCGGGGATACGCAGTATTTT	CASSLSTVGDTQYF
NA	TRBV6-5	TRBJ2-5	NA	TGTGCCAGCAGTGTGGGTGGACAACAAGAGACCCAGTACTTC	CASSVGGQQETQYF
NA	TRBV18	TRBJ1-2	NA	TGTGCCAGCTCACCCACCAACTATGGCTACACCTTC	CASSPTNYGYTF
few	TRBV5-1	TRBJ1-2	NA	TGCGCCAGCAGCTTGGGCAGGAACTATGGCTACACCTTC	CASSLGRNYGYTF
few	TRBV28	TRBJ2-1	TRBD2	TGTGCCAGCAGTGATCCGAGCGGGAGCTCCTACAATGAGCAGTTCTTC	CASSDPSGSSYNEQFF
NA	TRBV30	TRBJ1-4	TRBD1	TGTGCCTGGGAGGACAGGGGGCGGACTAATGAAAAACTGTTTTTT	CAWEDRGRTNEKLFF
NA	TRBV5-4	TRBJ1-3	NA	TGTGCCAGCAGCTTCGGCAGGGCGGACTCTGGAAACACCATATATTTT	CASSFGRADSGNTIYF
NA	TRBV6-1	TRBJ1-2	NA	TGTGCCAGCAGTGAAGTAGGGGACCTCTATGGCTACACCTTC	CASSEVGDLYGYTF
NA	TRBV13	TRBJ1-6	TRBD1	TGTGCCAGCACATGGGGAGGGGGCGCAGGGTCTTCACCCCTCCACTTT	CASTWGGGAGSSPLHF
few	TRBV29-1	TRBJ1-1	TRBD1	TGCAGCTACGACAGGGAGGGGACCGAAGCTTTCTTT	CSYDREGTEAFF
once	TRBV5-1	TRBJ2-7	TRBD1	TGCGCCAGCAGCGTTCGGGACAGGGGTTATGAGCAGTACTTC	CASSVRDRGYEQYF
few	TRBV28	TRBJ1-5	TRBD1	TGTGCCAGCAGCTCTGCCACTTGGCCGGGACAGGGTGGCAGCGGCAATCAGCCCCAGCATTTT	CASSSATWPGQGGSGNQPQHF
few	TRBV7-9	TRBJ1-2	NA	TGTGCCAGCAGCTTTAGTGATGGCTACACCTTC	CASSFSDGYTF
few	TRBV2	TRBJ1-1	NA	TGTGCTAAGCAAAAACGCAATGGGGACTTGAACACTGAAGCTTTCTTT	CAKQKRNGDLNTEAFF
few	TRBV29-1	TRBJ2-7	NA	TGCAGCGTTGCCGTTCAGACCTACGAGCAGTACTTC	CSVAVQTYEQYF
NA	TRBV7-2	TRBJ2-3	NA	TGTGCCAGCAGCAAAAACGGCCGGGATACGCAGTATTTT	CASSKNGRDTQYF
NA	TRBV9	TRBJ2-7	NA	TGTGCCAGCAGCGCCTCTGTAGGAGGGTACGAGCAGTACTTC	CASSASVGGYEQYF
few	TRBV14	TRBJ1-5	NA	TGTGCCAGCAGCCAAGGGCACGATCAGCCCCAGCATTTT	CASSQGHDQPQHF
NA	TRBV5-1	TRBJ1-1	NA	TGCGCCAGCAGCCAGGGTATGAACACTGAAGCTTTCTTT	CASSQGMNTEAFF
NA	TRBV13	TRBJ2-3	NA	TGTGCCAGCAGCTTAACTCAAGATACGCAGTATTTT	CASSLTQDTQYF
NA	TRBV10-3	TRBJ1-1	NA	TGTGCCATCAGTGAGCGGGAGGGCACTGAAGCTTTCTTT	CAISEREGTEAFF
NA	TRBV7-2	TRBJ1-4	TRBD1	TGTGCCAGCAGCTTCCGGACAGGGGCGAGGGAAAAACTGTTTTTT	CASSFRTGAREKLFF
once	TRBV1	TRBJ2-1	NA	TGCACCAGCAGGGACGAGGATGAGCAGTTCTTC	CTSRDEDEQFF
NA	TRBV6-5	TRBJ2-6	NA	TGTGCCAGCAGTTACAACCGCCGAGGGGTCAACGTCCTGACTTTC	CASSYNRRGVNVLTF
NA	TRBV4-1	TRBJ2-5	NA	TGCGCCAGCAGCCAAGATCGGGTCACGGCCGGGGAGACCCAGTACTTC	CASSQDRVTAGETQYF
few	TRBV5-1	TRBJ2-7	NA	TGCGCCAGCAGCCCCGGGATCAACTACGAGCAGTACTTC	CASSPGINYEQYF
few	TRBV7-9	TRBJ1-1	NA	TGTGCCAGCAGCCACGGACGGCCTGAAGCTTTCTTT	CASSHGRPEAFF
few	TRBV28	TRBJ2-5	TRBD1	TGTGCCAGCAGTTTATACCCCTCGACAGGGTTCGAGACCCAGTACTTC	CASSLYPSTGFETQYF
NA	TRBV5-1	TRBJ2-3	NA	TGCGCCAGCAGCCCGGGACAAAGCACAGATACGCAGTATTTT	CASSPGQSTDTQYF
NA	TRBV20-1	TRBJ1-2	NA	TGCAGTGCTGGCCCAAGCTATGGCTACACCTTC	CSAGPSYGYTF
few	TRBV9	TRBJ2-7	TRBD1	TGTGCCAGCAGCGAGGGGACAGGGGTGATCCACGAGCAGTACTTC	CASSEGTGVIHEQYF
few	TRBV5-1	TRBJ2-1	TRBD2	TGCGCCAGCAGCTTAGGTCGACTCCCAGCGGGGGGGCAAAGTGAGCAGTTCTTC	CASSLGRLPAGGQSEQFF
NA	TRBV2	TRBJ2-6	NA	TGTGCCAGCACCCGGGACCTCCTCCCCGGGGCCAACGTCCTGACTTTC	CASTRDLLPGANVLTF
NA	TRBV30	TRBJ2-2	NA	TGTGCCTGGAGTGTACTTAAGGGGACCGGGGAGCTGTTTTTT	CAWSVLKGTGELFF
NA	TRBV4-2	TRBJ2-1	NA	TGTGCCAGCAGCCAAGGCGAGGGGTACAATGAGCAGTTCTTC	CASSQGEGYNEQFF
few	TRBV14	TRBJ2-7	NA	TGTGCCAGCAGCCGGCCCCCAGGGTACGAGCAGTACTTC	CASSRPPGYEQYF
NA	TRBV9	TRBJ1-2	TRBD1	TGTGCCAGCAGCTTTGGACAGGCGGCCCATGGCTACACCTTC	CASSFGQAAHGYTF
NA	TRBV27	TRBJ2-3	NA	TGTGCCAGCAGACCGGGACCGGAGAGGAGAAATACGCAGTATTTT	CASRPGPERRNTQYF
NA	TRBV6-6	TRBJ1-6	NA	TGTGCCAGCAGTTACGGGGGAAGTAATTCACCCCTCCACTTT	CASSYGGSNSPLHF
NA	TRBV30	TRBJ1-6	TRBD1	TGTGCCTGGAGTCCGGGACAGGGGGCGCCCACCCACTTT	CAWSPGQGAPTHF
few	TRBV29-1	TRBJ2-1	NA	TGCAGCGTCGGTAGCTCCTACAATGAGCAGTTCTTC	CSVGSSYNEQFF